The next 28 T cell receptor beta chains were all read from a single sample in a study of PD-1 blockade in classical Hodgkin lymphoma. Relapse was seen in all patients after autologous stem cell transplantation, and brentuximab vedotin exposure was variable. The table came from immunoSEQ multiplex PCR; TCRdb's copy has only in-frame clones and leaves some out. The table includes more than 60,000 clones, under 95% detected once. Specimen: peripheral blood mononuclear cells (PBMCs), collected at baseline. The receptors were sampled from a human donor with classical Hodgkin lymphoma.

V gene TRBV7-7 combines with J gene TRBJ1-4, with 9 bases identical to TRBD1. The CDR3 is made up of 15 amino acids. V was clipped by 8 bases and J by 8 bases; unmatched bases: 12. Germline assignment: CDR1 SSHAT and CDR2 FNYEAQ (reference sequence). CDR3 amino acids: CASSPWTGEEEKLFF. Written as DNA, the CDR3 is TGTGCCAGCTCCCCCTGGACAGGGGAGGAAGAAAAACTGTTTTTT.

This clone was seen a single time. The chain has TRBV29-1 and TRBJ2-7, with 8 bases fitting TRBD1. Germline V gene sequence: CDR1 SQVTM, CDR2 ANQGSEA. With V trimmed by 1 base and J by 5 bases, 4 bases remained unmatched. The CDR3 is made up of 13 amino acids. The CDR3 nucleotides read TGCAGCGTTGAAGGGACAGGGAAGGACGAGCAGTACTTC. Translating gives CSVEGTGKDEQYF.

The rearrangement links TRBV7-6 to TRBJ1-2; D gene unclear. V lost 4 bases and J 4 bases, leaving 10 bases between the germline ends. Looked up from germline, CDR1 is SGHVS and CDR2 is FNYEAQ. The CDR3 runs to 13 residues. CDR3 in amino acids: CASSSDTTYGYTF. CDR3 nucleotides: TGTGCCAGCAGCTCCGACACCACCTATGGCTACACCTTC.

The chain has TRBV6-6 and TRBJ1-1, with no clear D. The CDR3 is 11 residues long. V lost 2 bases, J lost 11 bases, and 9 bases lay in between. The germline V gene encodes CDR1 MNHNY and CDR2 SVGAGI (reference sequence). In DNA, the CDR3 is TGTGCCAGCAGTTACGACCAGATGGCTTTCTTT. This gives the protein CASSYDQMAFF.

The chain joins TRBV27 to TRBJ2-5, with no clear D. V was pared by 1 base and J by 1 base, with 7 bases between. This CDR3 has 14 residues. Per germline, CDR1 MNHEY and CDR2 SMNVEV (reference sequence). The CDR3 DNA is TGTGCCAGCAGTTTATATGGTTTCCAAGAGACCCAGTACTTC. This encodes CASSLYGFQETQYF.

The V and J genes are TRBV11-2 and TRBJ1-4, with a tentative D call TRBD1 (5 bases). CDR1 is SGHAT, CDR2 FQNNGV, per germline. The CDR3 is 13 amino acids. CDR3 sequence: CASGDATNEKLFF. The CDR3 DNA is TGTGCTTCGGGGGACGCAACTAATGAAAAACTGTTTTTT.

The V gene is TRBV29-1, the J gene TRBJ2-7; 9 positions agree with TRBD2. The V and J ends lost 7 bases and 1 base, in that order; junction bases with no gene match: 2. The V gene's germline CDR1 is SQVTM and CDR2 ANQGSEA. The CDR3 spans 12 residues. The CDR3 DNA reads TGCAGCGCCCTAGCGGGATCCTACGAGCAGTACTTC. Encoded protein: CSALAGSYEQYF.

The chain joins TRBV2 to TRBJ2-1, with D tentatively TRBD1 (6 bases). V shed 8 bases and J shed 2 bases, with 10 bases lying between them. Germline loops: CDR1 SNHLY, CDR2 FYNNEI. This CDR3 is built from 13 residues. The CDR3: CASLTGPYNEQFF. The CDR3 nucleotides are TGTGCCAGCCTGACAGGACCCTACAATGAGCAGTTCTTC. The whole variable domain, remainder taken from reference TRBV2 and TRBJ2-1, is EPEVTQTPSHQVTQMGQEVILRCVPISNHLYFYWYRQILGQKVEFLVSFYNNEISEKSEIFDDQFSVERPDGSNFTLKIRSTKLEDSAMYFCASLTGPYNEQFFGPGTRLTVL.

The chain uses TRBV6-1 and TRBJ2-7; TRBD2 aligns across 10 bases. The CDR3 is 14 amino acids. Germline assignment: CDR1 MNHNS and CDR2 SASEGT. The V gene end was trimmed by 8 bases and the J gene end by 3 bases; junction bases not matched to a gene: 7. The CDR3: CASRSAGGVYEQYF. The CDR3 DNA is TGTGCCAGCCGTTCAGCGGGAGGGGTCTACGAGCAGTACTTC.

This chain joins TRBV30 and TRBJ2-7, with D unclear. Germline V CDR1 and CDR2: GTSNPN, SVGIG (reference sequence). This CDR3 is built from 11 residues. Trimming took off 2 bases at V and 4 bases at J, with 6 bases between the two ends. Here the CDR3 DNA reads TGTGCCTGGAGTACTGGATACGAGCAGTACTTC. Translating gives CAWSTGYEQYF.

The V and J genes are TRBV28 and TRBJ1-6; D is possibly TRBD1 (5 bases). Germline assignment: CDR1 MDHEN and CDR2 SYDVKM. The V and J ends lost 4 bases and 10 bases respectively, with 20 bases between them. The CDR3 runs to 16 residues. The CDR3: CASSSQTDSLGSPLHF. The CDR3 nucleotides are TGTGCCAGCAGTTCCCAAACCGACAGTCTTGGGTCACCCCTCCACTTT.

The CDR3 reads CAWASSYNSPLHF. The DNA for the CDR3 is TGTGCCTGGGCTAGCTCCTATAATTCACCCCTCCACTTT. The rearrangement links TRBV30 to TRBJ1-6; D remains ambiguous. In germline, CDR1 is GTSNPN, CDR2 SVGIG (reference sequence). The CDR3 has 13 amino acids. Trimming removed 5 bases at V and 0 bases at J, with 5 bases between.

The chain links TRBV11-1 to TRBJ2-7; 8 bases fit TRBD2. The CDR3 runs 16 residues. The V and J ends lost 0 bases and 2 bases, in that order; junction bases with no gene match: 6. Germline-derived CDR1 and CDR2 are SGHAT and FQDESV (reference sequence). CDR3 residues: CASSLAKSSGPYEQYF. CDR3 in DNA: TGTGCCAGCAGCTTAGCGAAATCTAGCGGGCCCTACGAGCAGTACTTC. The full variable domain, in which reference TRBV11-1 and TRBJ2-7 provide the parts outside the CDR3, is EAEVAQSPRYKITEKSQAVAFWCDPISGHATLYWYRQILGQGPELLVQFQDESVVDDSQLPKDRFSAERLKGVDSTLKIQPAELGDSAMYLCASSLAKSSGPYEQYFGPGTRLTVT.

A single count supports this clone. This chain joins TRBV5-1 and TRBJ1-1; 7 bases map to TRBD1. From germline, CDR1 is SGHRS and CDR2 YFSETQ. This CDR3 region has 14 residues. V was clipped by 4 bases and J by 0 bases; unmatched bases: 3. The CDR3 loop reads CASSRGQMNTEAFF. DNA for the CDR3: TGCGCCAGCAGCCGGGGACAGATGAACACTGAAGCTTTCTTT.

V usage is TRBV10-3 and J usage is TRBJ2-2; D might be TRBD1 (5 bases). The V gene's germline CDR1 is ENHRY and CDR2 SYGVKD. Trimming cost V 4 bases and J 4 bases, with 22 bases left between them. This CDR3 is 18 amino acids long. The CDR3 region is CAISVSSGAGRVTGELFF. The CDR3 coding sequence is TGTGCCATCAGTGTGTCGTCTGGGGCAGGTCGGGTCACCGGGGAGCTGTTTTTT.

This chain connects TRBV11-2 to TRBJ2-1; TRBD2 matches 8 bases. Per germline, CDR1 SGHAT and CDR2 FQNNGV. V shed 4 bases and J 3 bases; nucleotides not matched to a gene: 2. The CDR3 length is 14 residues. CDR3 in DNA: TGTGCCAGCAGCTCTCTAGCGGGCTACAATGAGCAGTTCTTC. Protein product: CASSSLAGYNEQFF.

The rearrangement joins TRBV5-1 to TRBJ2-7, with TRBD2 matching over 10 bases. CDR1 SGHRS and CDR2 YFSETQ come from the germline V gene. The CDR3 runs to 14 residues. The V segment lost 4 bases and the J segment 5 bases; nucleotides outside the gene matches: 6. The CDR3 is CASSTGLAVHEQYF. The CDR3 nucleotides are TGCGCCAGCAGCACCGGACTAGCGGTACACGAGCAGTACTTC. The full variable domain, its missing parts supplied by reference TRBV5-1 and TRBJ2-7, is KAGVTQTPRYLIKTRGQQVTLSCSPISGHRSVSWYQQTPGQGLQFLFEYFSETQRNKGNFPGRFSGRQFSNSRSEMNVSTLELGDSALYLCASSTGLAVHEQYFGPGTRLTVT.

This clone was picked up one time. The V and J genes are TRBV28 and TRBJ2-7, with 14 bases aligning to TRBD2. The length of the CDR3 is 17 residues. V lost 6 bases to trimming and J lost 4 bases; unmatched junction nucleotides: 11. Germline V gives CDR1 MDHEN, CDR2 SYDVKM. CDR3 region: CASRSQRTSGRLYEQYF. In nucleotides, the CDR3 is TGTGCCAGCAGATCACAACGGACTAGCGGGAGGTTATACGAGCAGTACTTC. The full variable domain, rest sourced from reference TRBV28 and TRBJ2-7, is DVKVTQSSRYLVKRTGEKVFLECVQDMDHENMFWYRQDPGLGLRLIYFSYDVKMKEKGDIPEGYSVSREKKERFSLILESASTNQTSMYLCASRSQRTSGRLYEQYFGPGTRLTVT.

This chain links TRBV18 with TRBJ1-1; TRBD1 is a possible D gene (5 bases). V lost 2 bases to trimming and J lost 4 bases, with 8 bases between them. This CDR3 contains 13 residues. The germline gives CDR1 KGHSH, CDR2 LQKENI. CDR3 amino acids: CASSPGGSTEAFF. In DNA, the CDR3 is TGTGCCAGCTCACCAGGGGGGAGCACTGAAGCTTTCTTT.

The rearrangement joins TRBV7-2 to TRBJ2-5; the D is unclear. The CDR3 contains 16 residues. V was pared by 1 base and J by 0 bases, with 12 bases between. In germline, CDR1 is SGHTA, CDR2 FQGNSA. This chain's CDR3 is CASSLGVTPHQETQYF. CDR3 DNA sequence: TGTGCCAGCAGCTTAGGCGTCACCCCACACCAAGAGACCCAGTACTTC.

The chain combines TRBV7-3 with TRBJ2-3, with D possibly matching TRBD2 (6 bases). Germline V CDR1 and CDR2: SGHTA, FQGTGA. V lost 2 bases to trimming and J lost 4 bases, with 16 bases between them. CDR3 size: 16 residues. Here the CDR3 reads CASSLGAGTGADTQYF. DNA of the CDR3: TGTGCCAGCAGCTTAGGGGCGGGAACTGGGGCAGATACGCAGTATTTT.

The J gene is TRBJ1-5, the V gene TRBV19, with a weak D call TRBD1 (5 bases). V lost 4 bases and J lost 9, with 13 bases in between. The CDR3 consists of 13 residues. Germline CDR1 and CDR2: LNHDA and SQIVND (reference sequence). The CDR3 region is CASSNLQARPQHF. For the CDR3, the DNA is TGTGCCAGTAGTAACCTACAGGCTCGGCCCCAGCATTTT.

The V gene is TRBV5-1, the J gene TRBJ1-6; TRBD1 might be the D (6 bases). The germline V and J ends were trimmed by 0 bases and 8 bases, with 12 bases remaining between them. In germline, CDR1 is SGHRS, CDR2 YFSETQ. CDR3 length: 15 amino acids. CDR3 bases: TGCGCCAGCAGCTTGGGGACAGCTTTTCATTCACCCCTCCACTTT. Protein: CASSLGTAFHSPLHF. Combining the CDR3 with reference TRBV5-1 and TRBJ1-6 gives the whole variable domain KAGVTQTPRYLIKTRGQQVTLSCSPISGHRSVSWYQQTPGQGLQFLFEYFSETQRNKGNFPGRFSGRQFSNSRSEMNVSTLELGDSALYLCASSLGTAFHSPLHFGNGTRLTVT.

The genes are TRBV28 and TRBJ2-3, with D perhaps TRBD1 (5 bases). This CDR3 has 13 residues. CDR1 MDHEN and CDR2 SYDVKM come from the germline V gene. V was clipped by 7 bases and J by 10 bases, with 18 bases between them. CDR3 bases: TGTGCCAGCACCCCCCTAGGGGTTTACCCGCAGTATTTT. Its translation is CASTPLGVYPQYF.

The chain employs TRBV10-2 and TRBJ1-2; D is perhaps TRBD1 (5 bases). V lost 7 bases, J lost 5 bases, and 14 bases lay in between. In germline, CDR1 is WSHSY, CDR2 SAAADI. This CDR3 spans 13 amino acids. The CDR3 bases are TGCGCCAGCAAGACACCGGGGACTTATGGCTACACCTTC. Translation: CASKTPGTYGYTF.

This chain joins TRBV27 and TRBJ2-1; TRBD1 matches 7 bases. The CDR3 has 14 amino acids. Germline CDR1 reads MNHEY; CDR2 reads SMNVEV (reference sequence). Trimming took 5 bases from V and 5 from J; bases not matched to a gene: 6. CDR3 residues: CASSARQGHNEQFF. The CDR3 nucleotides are TGTGCCAGCAGTGCTAGACAGGGTCACAATGAGCAGTTCTTC.

The CDR3 region has the DNA TGTGCCAGCAGCCCAGGTCGAGGGTTAGACGAGCAGTACTTC. Its protein product is CASSPGRGLDEQYF. V is TRBV11-2 and J is TRBJ2-7, with a tentative D call TRBD2 (5 bases). V was clipped by 5 bases and J by 5 bases, with 16 bases between them. Germline lookup yields CDR1 SGHAT and CDR2 FQNNGV. CDR3 size: 14 residues.

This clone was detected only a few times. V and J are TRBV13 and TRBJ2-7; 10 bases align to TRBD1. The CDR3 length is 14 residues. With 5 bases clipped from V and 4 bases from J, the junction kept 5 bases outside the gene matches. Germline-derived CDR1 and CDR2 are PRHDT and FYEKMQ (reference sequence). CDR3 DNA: TGTGCCAGCAGCCCGGGACAGGGGTGGTACGAGCAGTACTTC. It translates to CASSPGQGWYEQYF.